The source of this TCR beta chain is a study of blood T cell repertoires in COVID-19. The CDR3 runs 12 residues. V was clipped by 7 bases and J by 4 bases; unmatched bases: 4. The germline V gene encodes CDR1 SQVTM and CDR2 ANQGSEA. The method was immunoSEQ multiplex PCR; TCRdb's version includes in-frame clones alone and lacks a portion of them. Here the sample spans 360,000 or so clones, roughly 89% being singletons. This sequence joins TRBV29-1 and TRBJ1-1, with 9 nucleotides matching TRBD1. Material for sequencing was peripheral blood. The receptor's source is a man between 18 and 35 years old with active or convalescent COVID-19. CDR3: CSANRGLTEAFF. CDR3 sequence (DNA): TGCAGCGCCAACAGGGGGCTCACTGAAGCTTTCTTT.